This T cell receptor beta chain is from a study of cytomegalovirus exposure and HLA in healthy donors. A remark on this clone: Its cognate antigen is unknown.

Whole-study findings and limits: Per a prior analysis, the majority of TCR beta V segments were productive roughly 87% or roughly 30% of the time. Sequencing likely produced, as an artifact, a cluster of highly shared sequence variants.

The PCR used 60 Vbeta and 13 Jbeta primers. Measured with immunoSEQ multiplex PCR; TCRdb has only the in-frame clones, and not every one. This sample has approximately 200,000 clones; roughly 85% occur once, and the top ten carry approximately 2.2%. The sequenced material came from PBMCs. This sequence was found in a woman between 50 and 59 years old in good health and CMV-seronegative.

The CDR3 loop is CASSGGQTPTDTQYF. Written as DNA, the CDR3 is TGTGCCAGCAGCGGAGGGCAGACACCCACAGATACGCAGTATTTT. The chain joins TRBV5-4 to TRBJ2-3; maybe TRBD2 (6 bases). Trimming removed 4 bases at V and 2 bases at J, with 14 bases between. CDR3 length: 15 residues. Germline V lookup: CDR1 SGHNT, CDR2 YYREEE (reference sequence).